This T cell receptor (beta chain) was sequenced for a study of cytomegalovirus exposure and HLA in healthy donors. About the study: Findings of an earlier analysis included 90 million to 120 million unique TCR beta sequences from roughly 200 million T cells.

Overall study findings and caveats: An ancestry cluster, one associated with Asian ancestry, reportedly showed fewer N-insertions than the approximately 660-donor mean in a later analysis.

PCR was performed using 60 Vbeta and 13 Jbeta primers. The assay was immunoSEQ multiplex PCR, and TCRdb's table has in-frame clones only and misses some. Of around 63,000 clones listed, over 70% are singletons. CDR3 size: 16 residues. Germline CDR1 is MGHRA and CDR2 is YSYEKL. Losses at the gene ends were 4 bases for V and 3 bases for J; bases not matched to a gene: 10. This clone showed up just a few times. Its antigen is not known. The sequence derives from a man between 60 and 70 years old in good health and CMV-seropositive. The sample was PBMCs. J is TRBJ2-3 and V is TRBV4-1, with TRBD2 matching over 7 bases. The CDR3 loop is CASSLGGGGATDTQYF. CDR3 DNA: TGCGCCAGCAGCCTTGGGGGGGGAGGGGCGACAGATACGCAGTATTTT.